This T cell receptor (beta chain) was found in a study of fetal regulatory T cell absence and autoimmunity (dated by TCRdb to about 2017). For the wider study: Exocrine pancreas autoimmunity was observed in the IPEX patients in the absence of clinical diabetes.

About this clone: No antigen is known for it. The record has no base qualities; no much larger clone is one base away.

CDR1 LNHDA and CDR2 SQIVND were looked up in the germline V gene (reference sequence). Cut back by 2 bases and 5 bases, the V and J ends lie 1 base apart. From its cysteine to its phenylalanine, the CDR3 spans 11 amino acids. Kept here is only the CDR3 DNA, which spans 33 bases and is read in frame from base 1. What the study reported, not specific to this receptor: The TCR compartment showed significant oligoclonal enrichment in pancreas versus cord blood, with some top clones over 85-fold enriched. The oligoclonal enrichment was interpreted as support for antigen-driven autoimmunity in the pancreas before birth in IPEX syndrome. TRB gene family usage was found to be broadly similar between cord blood and pancreas and to resemble published neonatal and adult repertoires.

For repertoire sequencing, genomic DNA was processed from frozen pancreas tissue. The DNeasy Blood and Tissue Kit was used to extract roughly 1.9-3.4 ug of genomic DNA from either umbilical cord blood or frozen pancreas. On the immunoSEQ human TCRbeta survey platform, TCRbeta CDR3 regions were amplified and barcoded with a two-step multiplex PCR. Libraries were sequenced on Illumina instruments, and IgH from the same samples was sequenced in parallel. The paper's data handling went like this. To remove PCR and sequencing errors, raw reads were filtered against IMGT V, D, J definitions and grouped with a nearest-neighbor algorithm. Clones were defined by identical nucleotide sequence; differential abundance between tissues used per-clone Fisher exact tests with pFDR threshold p<0.01. Clones whose frequencies were too low for statistical inference were excluded by a minimum inclusion filter of 10 in either sample. Pairwise clonal comparisons used the immunoSEQ Analyzer, and gene family usage was assessed with IMGT tools. TCRdb retrieved this table from immuneACCESS and kept in-frame rearrangements only. Not all clones are present; in checked studies, unresolved V genes account for under half, and no reason is known for the remainder. That table is the source of V, J and clone size, and D and trimming were worked out from the DNA. Present in this sample are about 95,000 clones, about two thirds of which were seen just once. Of the sample, roughly 2% falls within the top ten clones.

The chain uses TRBV19 and TRBJ2-4; the D gene lacks a confident call. The material sequenced was pancreas tissue. This TCR was recovered from a male donor with IPEX syndrome. At the DNA level, the sequence is TGTGCCAGTAGTATACAAAACATTCAGTACTTC. Translated, it gives CASSIQNIQYF.